This T cell receptor beta chain was identified during a study of T cell responses to AZD1222 COVID-19 vaccine. Whole-study findings and limits: Clonal diversity may have been underestimated in mostly white British donors. Researchers took repertoire samples only after the peak T cell response had come. Breadth and depth of Spike-specific TCRs rose after two AZD1222 doses.

V trimming: 4 bases; J trimming: 3 bases; junction bases outside the gene matches: 2. Germline V lookup: CDR1 SGHTA, CDR2 FQGNSA. The CDR3 is made up of 14 amino acids. This table comes from immunoSEQ multiplex PCR, and its TCRdb copy is limited to in-frame clones, with some not included. The sample carries about 120,000 clones, around 89% recorded once. This clone was found once. The target antigen is unknown. Here the sequenced sample was peripheral blood, taken on day 0 of AZD1222 vaccination. The V and J genes are TRBV7-2 and TRBJ1-2, with 10 bases identical to TRBD1. The TCR was taken from an adult in good health. CDR3 bases: TGTGCCAGCAGCTCGACAGGGGGCTACTATGGCTACACCTTC. Amino acids: CASSSTGGYYGYTF.